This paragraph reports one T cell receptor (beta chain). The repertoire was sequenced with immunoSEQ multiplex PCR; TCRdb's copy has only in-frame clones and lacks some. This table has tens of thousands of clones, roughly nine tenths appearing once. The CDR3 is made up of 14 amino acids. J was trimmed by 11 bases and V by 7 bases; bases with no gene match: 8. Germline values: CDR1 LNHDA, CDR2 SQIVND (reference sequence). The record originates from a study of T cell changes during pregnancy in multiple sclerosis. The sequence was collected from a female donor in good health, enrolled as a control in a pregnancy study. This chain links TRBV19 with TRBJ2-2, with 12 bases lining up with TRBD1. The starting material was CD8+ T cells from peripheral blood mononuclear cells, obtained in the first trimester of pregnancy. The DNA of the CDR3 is TGTGCCAGTACACCGGGACAGGGGGCCTATGAGCTGTTTTTT. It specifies CASTPGQGAYELFF.